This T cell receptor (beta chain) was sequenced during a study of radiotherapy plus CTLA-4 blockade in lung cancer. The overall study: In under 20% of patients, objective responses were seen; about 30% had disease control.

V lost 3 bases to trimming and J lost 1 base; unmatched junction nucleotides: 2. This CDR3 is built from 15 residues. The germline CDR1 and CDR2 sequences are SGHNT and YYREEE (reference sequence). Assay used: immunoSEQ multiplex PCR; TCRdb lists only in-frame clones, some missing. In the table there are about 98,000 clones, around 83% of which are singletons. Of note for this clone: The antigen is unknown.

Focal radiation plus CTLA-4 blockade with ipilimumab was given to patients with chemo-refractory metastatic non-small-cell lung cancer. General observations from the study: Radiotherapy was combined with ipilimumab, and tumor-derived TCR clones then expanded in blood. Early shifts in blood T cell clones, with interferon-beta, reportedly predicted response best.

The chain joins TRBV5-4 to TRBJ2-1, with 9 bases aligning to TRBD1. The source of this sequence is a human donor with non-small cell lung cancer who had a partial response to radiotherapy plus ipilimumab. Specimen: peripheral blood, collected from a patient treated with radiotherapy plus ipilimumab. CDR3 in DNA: TGTGCCAGCAGCTCGGACAGGGGTTCCTACAATGAGCAGTTCTTC. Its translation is CASSSDRGSYNEQFF.